Listed here are 10 T cell receptor beta chains from one sample, sequenced in a study of cytomegalovirus exposure and HLA in healthy donors (dated by TCRdb to 2015 to 2018). Receptors were amplified or captured by the immunoSEQ multiplex PCR assay. The clones in this table, taken by TCRdb from immuneACCESS, are in-frame only. Not every clone is retained; where verified, under half of the shortfall comes from an unresolved V gene, and the cause of the rest is unknown. The sample profile shows 120,000 or so clones; about 85% of them were found once. The ten top clones hold about 4.4% of the sample. Input material: PBMCs. These receptors all come from a man aged 18 to 30 in good health and CMV-seropositive.

The chain joins TRBV5-4 to TRBJ2-1, with D tentatively TRBD2 (5 bases). CDR3 size: 15 residues. The germline CDR1 and CDR2 sequences are SGHNT and YYREEE (reference sequence). V was shortened by 0 bases and J by 1 base, with 8 bases between the two germline ends. CDR3 loop: CASSLDGVSYNEQFF. CDR3 bases: TGTGCCAGCAGCTTGGACGGGGTTTCCTACAATGAGCAGTTCTTC.

In its sample, this clone was seen once. The gene calls are TRBV21-1 and TRBJ1-4. TRBV21-1 is reported as a pseudogene. The CDR3 runs to 15 residues. The CDR3 DNA follows: TGTGCCAGCAGCAAGCGGGGACGGACTAATGAAAAACTGTTTTTT. Translating it yields CASSKRGRTNEKLFF.

The V and J genes are TRBV5-5 and TRBJ1-3; D remains unclear. Trimming took 2 bases from V and 3 from J, leaving 9 bases between them. This CDR3 has 14 amino acids. The germline CDR1 and CDR2 sequences are SGHKS and YYEKEE (reference sequence). The CDR3 loop reads CASSFGGFGNTIYF. DNA of the CDR3: TGTGCCAGCAGCTTTGGAGGGTTTGGAAACACCATATATTTT.

The chain combines TRBV6-6 with TRBJ2-7, with D perhaps TRBD1 (6 bases). The CDR3 is 11 residues long. Trimming shortened V by 5 bases and J by 4 bases, and 6 bases separated the two germline ends. Germline CDR1 is MNHNY and CDR2 is SVGAGI (reference sequence). This CDR3 is CASSDRYEQYF. The DNA of the CDR3 is TGTGCCAGCAGTGACAGGTACGAGCAGTACTTC.

The chain combines TRBV6-5 with TRBJ1-2; D is possibly TRBD1 (6 bases). This CDR3 is 15 amino acids long. V was shortened by 5 bases and J by 7 bases, with 20 bases between the two germline ends. Germline V gives CDR1 MNHEY, CDR2 SVGAGI. CDR3: CASSHRRRGAGGYTF. CDR3 in DNA: TGTGCCAGCAGTCACCGCCGACGGGGGGCAGGTGGCTACACCTTC.

The chain employs TRBV9 and TRBJ2-5; D gene ambiguous. In germline, CDR1 is SGDLS, CDR2 YYNGEE. Trimming took off 0 bases at V and 0 bases at J, with 6 bases between the two ends. The CDR3 contains 14 residues. CDR3 amino acids: CASSVVGNQETQYF. Written as DNA, the CDR3 is TGTGCCAGCAGCGTAGTGGGCAACCAAGAGACCCAGTACTTC. Variable domain in full (rest from reference TRBV9 and TRBJ2-5): DSGVTQTPKHLITATGQRVTLRCSPRSGDLSVYWYQQSLDQGLQFLIQYYNGEERAKGNILERFSAQQFPDLHSELNLSSLELGDSALYFCASSVVGNQETQYFGPGTRLLVL.

This clone was observed once. An end of the junction differs from the germline gene, which may be a read error. The J gene is TRBJ1-5, the V gene TRBV6-8, with a possible D match to TRBD1 (6 bases). Germline loops: CDR1 MNHGY, CDR2 SAAAGT. This CDR3 region has 12 residues. This chain's CDR3 is CPRGGDNQPQHF. In DNA form, the CDR3 reads TGTCCCAGAGGGGGGGACAATCAGCCCCAGCATTTT.

This clone came up once. The rearrangement joins TRBV5-6 to TRBJ1-4, with 7 nucleotides matching TRBD1. V dropped 3 bases and J dropped 7; count of bases not matched to a gene: 3. Looked up from germline, CDR1 is SGHDT and CDR2 is YYEEEE. The CDR3 contains 13 residues. This CDR3 is CASSSGTAEKLFF. The DNA for the CDR3 is TGTGCCAGCAGCTCCGGGACAGCTGAAAAACTGTTTTTT.

CDR3 amino acids: CATSSLETNEQFF. CDR3 sequence (DNA): TGTGCCACCAGCAGCCTAGAAACCAATGAGCAGTTCTTC. V is TRBV15 and J is TRBJ2-1; no clear D gene. This CDR3 spans 13 amino acids. V lost 3 bases and J lost 6, with 9 bases in between. The germline V gene has CDR1 LNHNV and CDR2 YYDKDF (reference sequence).

This clone was seen repeatedly, ten times or more. The V gene is TRBV4-3, the J gene TRBJ2-7; 10 bases fit TRBD1. This CDR3 region has 16 residues. V lost 1 base to trimming and J lost 7 bases; unmatched junction nucleotides: 10. Germline CDR1 reads LGHNA; CDR2 reads YSLEER. The CDR3 bases are TGCGCCAGCAGCCAAGGCCGTGGGACAGGGGACGAAGAGCAGTACTTC. Protein product: CASSQGRGTGDEEQYF.